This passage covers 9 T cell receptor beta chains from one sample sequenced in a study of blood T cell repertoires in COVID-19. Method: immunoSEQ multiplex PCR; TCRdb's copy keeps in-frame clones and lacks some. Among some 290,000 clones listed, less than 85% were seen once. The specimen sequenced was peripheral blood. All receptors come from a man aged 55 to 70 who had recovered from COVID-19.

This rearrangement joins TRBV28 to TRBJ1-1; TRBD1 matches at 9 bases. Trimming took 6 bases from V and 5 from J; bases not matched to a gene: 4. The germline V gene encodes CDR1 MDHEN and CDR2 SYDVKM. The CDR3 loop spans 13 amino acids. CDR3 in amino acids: CASSGQGRTEAFF. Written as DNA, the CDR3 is TGTGCCAGCAGCGGACAGGGGAGGACTGAAGCTTTCTTT.

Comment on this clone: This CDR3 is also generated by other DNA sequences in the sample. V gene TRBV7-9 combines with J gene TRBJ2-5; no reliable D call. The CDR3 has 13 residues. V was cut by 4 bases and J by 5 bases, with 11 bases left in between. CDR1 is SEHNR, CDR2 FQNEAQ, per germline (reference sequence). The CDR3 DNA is TGTGCCAGCAGCTCCTCAGGTTCCGAGACCCAGTACTTC. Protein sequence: CASSSSGSETQYF.

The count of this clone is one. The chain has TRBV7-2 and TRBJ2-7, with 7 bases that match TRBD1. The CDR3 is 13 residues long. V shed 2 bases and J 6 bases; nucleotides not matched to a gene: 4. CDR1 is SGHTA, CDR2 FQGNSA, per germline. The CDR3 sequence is CASSLWSGGEQYF. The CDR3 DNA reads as TGTGCCAGCAGCTTATGGTCAGGGGGCGAGCAGTACTTC.

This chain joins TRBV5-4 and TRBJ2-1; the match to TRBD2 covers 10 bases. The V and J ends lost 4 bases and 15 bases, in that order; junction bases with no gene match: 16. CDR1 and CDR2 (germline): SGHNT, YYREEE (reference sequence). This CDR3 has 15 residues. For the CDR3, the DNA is TGTGCCAGCAGCGATCCGGGGACTAGCGTTAACCGGATGTTCTTC. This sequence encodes CASSDPGTSVNRMFF.

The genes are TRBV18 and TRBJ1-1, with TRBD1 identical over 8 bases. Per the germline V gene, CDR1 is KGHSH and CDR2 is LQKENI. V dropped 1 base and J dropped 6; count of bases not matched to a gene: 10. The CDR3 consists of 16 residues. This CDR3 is CASSPRLDREKAEAFF. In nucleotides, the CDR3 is TGTGCCAGCTCACCACGATTGGACAGGGAAAAGGCTGAAGCTTTCTTT.

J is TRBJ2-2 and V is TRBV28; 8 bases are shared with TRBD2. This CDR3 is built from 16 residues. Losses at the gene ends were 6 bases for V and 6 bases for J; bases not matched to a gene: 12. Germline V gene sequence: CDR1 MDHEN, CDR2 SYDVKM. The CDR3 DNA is TGTGCCAGCAGCTTACAGGGTCCGGGGGGGGCCGGGGAGCTGTTTTTT. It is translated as CASSLQGPGGAGELFF.

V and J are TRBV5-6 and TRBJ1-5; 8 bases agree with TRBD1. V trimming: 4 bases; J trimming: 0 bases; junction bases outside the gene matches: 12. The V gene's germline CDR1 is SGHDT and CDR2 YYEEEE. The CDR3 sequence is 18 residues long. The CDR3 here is CASSTNRGERYSNQPQHF. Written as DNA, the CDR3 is TGTGCCAGCAGCACCAACAGGGGGGAAAGGTATAGCAATCAGCCCCAGCATTTT.

The CDR3 region is CASSLRGQGGTGELFF. The CDR3 DNA reads as TGTGCCAGCAGCTTAAGGGGACAGGGAGGCACCGGGGAGCTGTTTTTT. The chain couples TRBV11-2 to TRBJ2-2; 9 bases line up with TRBD1. V trimming: 2 bases; J trimming: 4 bases; junction bases outside the gene matches: 5. This CDR3 spans 16 amino acids. The germline V gene has CDR1 SGHAT and CDR2 FQNNGV.

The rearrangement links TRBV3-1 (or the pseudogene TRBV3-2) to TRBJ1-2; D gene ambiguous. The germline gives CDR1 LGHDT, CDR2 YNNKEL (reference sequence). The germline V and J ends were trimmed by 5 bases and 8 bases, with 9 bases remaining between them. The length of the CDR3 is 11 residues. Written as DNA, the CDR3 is TGTGCCAGCAGCACGAGTACGGGCTACACCTTC. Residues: CASSTSTGYTF.